This TCR beta chain came from a study of CD8 T cells in Susac syndrome. The germline CDR1 and CDR2 sequences are DFQATT and SNEGSKA (reference sequence). J was trimmed by 4 bases and V by 1 base; bases with no gene match: 6. There are 15 residues in the CDR3. From blood CD8+ and CD4+ T cells, TCR beta sequences were generated. A quantity of roughly 0.5 to 1 ug RNA underwent reverse transcription using random hexamers. TCRdb analysed the immunoSEQ multiplex PCR reads with MiXCR anew, one entry per CDR3 protein. Among 180,000 or so distinct CDR3 sequences listed, around 94% were seen once. Sample: CD4+ T cells from PBMCs. J is TRBJ2-3 and V is TRBV20-1, with TRBD2 identical over 9 bases. The clonotype was recovered from a human donor in good health. CDR3 nucleotides: TGCAGTGCTAGAGTACGGCGGGGGGGCTCAGATACGCAGTATTTT. Its protein product is CSARVRRGGSDTQYF.